This TCR beta chain was documented in a study of blood T cell repertoires in COVID-19. Overall study: The samples span acute and convalescent COVID-19 from the United States, Italy and Spain. Sources were T cells, B-cell-depleted T cells, or PBMCs; the material itself was cDNA or gDNA.

Authors' analysis steps: Reference gene primer amplification gave nucleated cell count estimates. The assay was immunoSEQ multiplex PCR, and TCRdb's table has in-frame clones only and misses some. V and J calls and clone size come straight from that table; D and trimming were deduced from the DNA. The sample includes 350,000 or so clones, 87% of them seen just once. The V end was cut by 0 bases, the J end by 1 base, with 14 bases between. The CDR3 covers 17 residues. Looked up from germline, CDR1 is SGDLS and CDR2 is YYNGEE. Seattle's cohort entered during active infection and was followed longitudinally.

The sequence was obtained from a woman aged 25 to 45 with COVID-19, enrolled during active disease. The J gene is TRBJ2-1, the V gene TRBV9; D is ambiguous. Sequenced sample: peripheral blood. The CDR3 DNA reads as TGTGCCAGCAGCGTAGCTGAAGGAGCGACGTCCTACAATGAGCAGTTCTTC. This codes for CASSVAEGATSYNEQFF.